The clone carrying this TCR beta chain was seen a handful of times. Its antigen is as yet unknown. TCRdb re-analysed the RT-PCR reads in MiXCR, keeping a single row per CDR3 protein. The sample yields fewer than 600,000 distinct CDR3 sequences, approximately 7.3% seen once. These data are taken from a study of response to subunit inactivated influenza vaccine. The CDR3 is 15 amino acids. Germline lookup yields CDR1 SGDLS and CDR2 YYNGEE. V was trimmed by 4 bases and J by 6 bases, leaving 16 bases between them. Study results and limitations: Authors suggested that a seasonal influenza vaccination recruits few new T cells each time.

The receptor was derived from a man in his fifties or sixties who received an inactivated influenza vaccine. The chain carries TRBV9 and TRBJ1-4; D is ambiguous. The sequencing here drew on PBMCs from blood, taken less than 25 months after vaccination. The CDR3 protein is CASSPRPVGDEKLFF. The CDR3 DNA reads TGTGCCAGCAGCCCTCGCCCGGTCGGGGATGAAAAACTGTTTTTT.